This TCR beta chain was recorded in a study of shared clonotypes between healthy human individuals. Overall study context: A donor's plate count was three for CD4 naive and three for CD4 memory; CD8 naive had two and CD8 memory one. Overall study results and limits: In general, naive subsets displayed greater estimated richness than memory subsets did.

Worth noting for this clone: Its antigen is currently unknown.

Deep-level settings were used for running the assay. TCRdb keeps only in-frame clones here, not all; method: immunoSEQ multiplex PCR. The sample carries 550,000 to 800,000 clones, less than 85% recorded once. After removal of 3 bases from V and 7 bases from J, the junction contained 11 bases not matched to a gene. The CDR3 runs 15 residues. The germline V gene has CDR1 SGHRS and CDR2 YFSETQ. The sequencing sample was made of memory CD4+ T cells sorted from blood. Subset denoted: CD45RA-negative fraction. The TCR originated in a woman aged 30 to 39 in good health. The chain is built from TRBV5-1 and TRBJ2-7, with 9 positions matching TRBD2. The CDR3 region has the DNA TGCGCCAGCAGCTCCGTTAGCGGGAGTCAGGGGGAGCAGTACTTC. Translated, it gives CASSSVSGSQGEQYF.